This T cell receptor beta chain was recovered during a study of blood T cell repertoires in COVID-19. About the study: From the United States, Italy and Spain came samples of acute and convalescent COVID-19. PBMCs, B-cell-depleted T cells, or T cells were the source of the cDNA or gDNA that made up the material.

Only in-frame clones appear in the TCRdb table, and some are missing; sequencing was by immunoSEQ multiplex PCR. This table holds 540,000 or so clones, 70% to 90% found once. V lost 4 bases to trimming and J lost 9 bases; unmatched junction nucleotides: 4. The CDR3 spans 13 residues. Germline V CDR1 and CDR2: SEHNR, FQNEAQ (reference sequence). The chain uses TRBV7-9 and TRBJ2-1, with TRBD2 matching 9 bases. Sample: peripheral blood. The TCR originated in a woman aged 45 to 65 with COVID-19, enrolled during active disease. The CDR3 DNA follows: TGTGCCAGCAGCTCCCAGACTAGCGGTGAGCAGTTCTTC. Its translation is CASSSQTSGEQFF. The whole variable domain, filled in from reference TRBV7-9 and TRBJ2-1, reads DTGVSQNPRHKITKRGQNVTFRCDPISEHNRLYWYRQTLGQGPEFLTYFQNEAQLEKSRLLSDRFSAERPKGSFSTLEIQRTEQGDSAMYLCASSSQTSGEQFFGPGTRLTVL.